The 12 T cell receptor beta chains given below trace back to one sample, sequenced in a study of early T cells in non-severe SARS-CoV-2 infection. TCRdb reanalysed the 5' RACE reads using MiXCR and keeps one entry per CDR3 protein. The table shows around 83,000 distinct CDR3 sequences, with more than 9% occurring only once. The material sequenced was whole blood, taken at baseline. Receptor source: an adult who was a healthcare worker with PCR-confirmed SARS-CoV-2 infection or an uninfected control (not recorded which).

This clonotype was counted ten times or more. V and J are TRBV12-3 or TRBV12-4 and TRBJ2-7; the match to TRBD2 covers 8 bases. Unmatched junction bases numbered 6, after V lost 2 bases and J lost 3 bases. This CDR3 comprises 15 residues. The CDR3 spells CASSLIASGRYEQYF. CDR3 nucleotides: TGTGCCAGCAGTTTAATCGCTAGCGGGCGCTACGAGCAGTACTTC.

This clonotype was observed a few times. V is TRBV7-2 and J is TRBJ2-6; no reliable D call. The CDR3 length is 12 residues. V was cut by 3 bases and J by 5 bases, with 2 bases left in between. Per the germline V gene, CDR1 is SGHTA and CDR2 is FQGNSA. Here the CDR3 DNA reads TGTGCCAGCAGCTTCCGGGCCAACGTCCTGACTTTC. It codes for CASSFRANVLTF.

This clonotype came up many times. V and J are TRBV9 and TRBJ2-5; 7 positions agree with TRBD1. The germline V gene has CDR1 SGDLS and CDR2 YYNGEE. This CDR3 region has 14 residues. Trimming at V came to 4 bases and at J to 4 bases, leaving 7 bases not matched to a gene. The CDR3 loop reads CASSSQGVLETQYF. CDR3 nucleotides: TGTGCCAGCAGCTCCCAGGGGGTCTTAGAGACCCAGTACTTC.

This chain uses TRBV5-6 with TRBJ2-5; D gene ambiguous. This CDR3 region has 14 residues. The germline V and J ends were trimmed by 2 bases and 0 bases, with 8 bases remaining between them. Per germline, CDR1 SGHDT and CDR2 YYEEEE. This chain's CDR3 is CASSLPGYQETQYF. The CDR3 DNA reads as TGTGCCAGCAGCTTACCCGGGTACCAAGAGACCCAGTACTTC. Full variable domain (rest looked up from reference TRBV5-6 and TRBJ2-5): DAGVTQSPTHLIKTRGQQVTLRCSPKSGHDTVSWYQQALGQGPQFIFQYYEEEERQRGNFPDRFSGHQFPNYSSELNVNALLLGDSALYLCASSLPGYQETQYFGPGTRLLVL.

This clonotype was found many times. The CDR3 sequence: CASSPISTGEGSYNEQFF. CDR3 in DNA: TGTGCCAGCAGTCCGATCAGTACAGGGGAGGGCTCCTACAATGAGCAGTTCTTC. The chain uses TRBV7-2 and TRBJ2-1; D may correspond to TRBD1 or TRBD2 (7 bases each). From germline, CDR1 is SGHTA and CDR2 FQGNSA. The CDR3 spans 18 residues. V was shortened by 6 bases and J by 0 bases, with 21 bases between the two germline ends.

This sequence joins TRBV28 and TRBJ2-5; D not certain. V lost 4 bases and J 0 bases, leaving 21 bases between the germline ends. Germline loops: CDR1 MDHEN, CDR2 SYDVKM. This CDR3 is 18 amino acids long. The CDR3 sequence: CASSSYDPAHGYQETQYF. CDR3 DNA: TGTGCCAGCAGTTCTTATGATCCCGCACACGGCTACCAAGAGACCCAGTACTTC.

The chain uses TRBV12-3 or TRBV12-4 and TRBJ2-7, with 11 positions matching TRBD2. This CDR3 has 14 residues. J lost 2 bases, V lost 6 bases, and 3 bases had no gene match. This CDR3 reads CASSPSGRTYEQYF. The DNA of the CDR3 is TGTGCCAGCAGCCCTAGCGGGAGGACCTACGAGCAGTACTTC.

The chain couples TRBV28 to TRBJ2-7; no firm D call. This CDR3 has 14 amino acids. The germline V gene has CDR1 MDHEN and CDR2 SYDVKM. Trimming stripped 2 bases from V and 0 bases from J, with 8 bases between. CDR3 nucleotides: TGTGCCAGCAGTTTAACCGGCCGCTCCTACGAGCAGTACTTC. This encodes CASSLTGRSYEQYF.

This sequence joins TRBV27 and TRBJ1-5; 8 bases fit TRBD1. Germline V gives CDR1 MNHEY, CDR2 SMNVEV (reference sequence). The V gene end was trimmed by 5 bases and the J gene end by 2 bases; junction bases not matched to a gene: 8. The CDR3 contains 16 residues. The CDR3 reads CASSPILDRGNQPQHF. CDR3 nucleotide sequence: TGTGCCAGCAGTCCAATCCTGGACAGGGGCAATCAGCCCCAGCATTTT.

This clonotype occurred once. At one end, the junction sequence differs from germline, possibly due to a read error. The chain joins TRBV5-1 to TRBJ2-1; 7 bases fit TRBD1. CDR1 is SGHRS and CDR2 is YFSETQ in the germline V gene. This CDR3 has 15 amino acids. CDR3 sequence reads: CTSSLEDRRMDEQFF. The CDR3 nucleotides are TGCACCAGCAGCTTGGAGGACAGGCGTATGGATGAGCAGTTCTTC.

Comment on this clonotype: The junction departs from germline at one end; a sequencing error may be responsible. This rearrangement joins TRBV27 to TRBJ2-3, with 7 bases fitting TRBD2. The CDR3 sequence is 12 residues long. Germline values: CDR1 MNHEY, CDR2 SMNVEV (reference sequence). CDR3 DNA sequence: TGTGCCAGCAGACTCGGACTAGATGCGCAGTATTTT. This encodes CASRLGLDAQYF.

This clonotype was observed a few times. This sequence joins TRBV19 and TRBJ2-4; the D gene is possibly TRBD2 (6 bases). The germline V gene encodes CDR1 LNHDA and CDR2 SQIVND (reference sequence). V was shortened by 6 bases and J by 0 bases, with 15 bases between the two germline ends. This CDR3 comprises 16 residues. The CDR3 is CASSGLGGLAKNIQYF. CDR3 DNA: TGTGCCAGTAGCGGACTTGGGGGACTAGCCAAAAACATTCAGTACTTC.